The clone carrying this T cell receptor (beta chain) appeared many times. Its target is not known. From the 5' RACE reads, TCRdb called clonotypes with MiXCR, one entry per CDR3 protein. The sample lists about 250,000 distinct CDR3 sequences, about 3.9% seen once, with under 20% in the top ten. The data were taken from a study of T cells after yellow fever vaccination. Findings and caveats of the study: Clonotypes shared by both compartments, CD4 and CD8, made up a small share.

This CDR3 region has 17 residues. Germline V CDR1 and CDR2: SEHNR, FQNEAQ (reference sequence). Unmatched junction bases numbered 12, after V lost 5 bases and J lost 5 bases. The rearrangement uses TRBV7-9 and TRBJ2-2; TRBD1 matches at 9 bases. Sequencing used PBMCs, obtained 15 days after the yellow fever booster vaccination. This clonotype was obtained from a man between 18 and 35 years old who received the YFV17D yellow fever vaccine. CDR3 amino acids: CASSQTGTGKGTGELFF. CDR3 sequence (DNA): TGTGCCAGCAGCCAAACCGGGACAGGGAAGGGAACCGGGGAGCTGTTTTTT.